The subject of this entry is one T cell receptor (beta chain). This clonotype was seen at least ten times. The antigen it recognizes is unknown. Per-base quality was not reported, and no clone a single base away is much larger than it. Ficoll-Paque density gradient centrifugation was the method used to isolate PBMCs. The sequencer listed for this sample is Illumina NovaSeq 6000. TCRalpha and TCRbeta cDNA libraries were built by 5'RACE with constant-segment primers, adding sample barcodes and unique molecular identifiers. Trizol reagent was used to extract RNA from every sample. The libraries were amplified in two PCR steps, and the second step added a second sample barcode and Illumina TruSeq adapters. Sequencing of the libraries was done on an Illumina NovaSeq, producing 2 x 150 bp paired-end reads. Per the authors' processing: Demultiplexing of reads and collapsing into UMI-guided consensus sequences were performed with migec v1.2.7. With mixcr v2.1.11, UMI consensuses were aligned to TRA and TRB V and J templates and assembled into clonotypes. Clonotypes were classified as expanded or contracted when called significant by both edgeR and NoisET, with noise models trained on biological replicates. edgeR calls used a false discovery rate-adjusted p below 0.01 and a log2 fold-change threshold of 1. PCA with hierarchical clustering of max-normalized trajectories of the 1000 most abundant clonotypes was used as exploratory dynamics analysis. The CD4 or CD8 phenotype of responding clones was assigned using the separately sequenced CD4+ and CD8+ repertoires. TCRdb took the public reads, trimmed them with fastp at Q25, ran MiXCR for clone calling and kept in-frame beta chains. Under each unique CDR3 protein, matching rows form one entry showing the most common genes and DNA. V and J calls and clone size were set by TCRdb, not the authors. For this sample the table gives roughly 280,000 distinct CDR3 sequences, of which less than 9.5% were detected only once. Jointly, the top ten make up around a fifth of the sample.

This specimen belongs to a study of T-cell memory formation after mild COVID-19 (dated by TCRdb to about 2021). Looking at the study overall: TCR sequence clusters from the two donors were largely donor specific. Two young, previously healthy adult volunteers made up the cohort, one male and one female. Longitudinal TCRalpha and TCRbeta repertoire sequencing tracked T-cell clones expanding and contracting after mild COVID-19 in two donors. Study-wide conclusions, independent of this receptor: Some responding clones were found in pre-infection memory, which suggests that pre-existing cross-reactive memory T cells took part in the SARS-CoV-2 response. Whether the second-wave clones peaking on day 37 were SARS-CoV-2 specific was not confirmed. Contracting CD4+ clones were located mainly in the CM and EM memory subsets, whereas CD8+ clones were found to be enriched in EMRA. Only a couple of mild cases were covered by the study, and larger cohorts that include severe cases with pre-infection samples were considered necessary. Clones contracting from day 15 to 85 had balanced CD4/CD8 phenotypes, while a second wave expanding from day 15 to 37 was biased towards CD4+.

At the junction V is shortened by 4 bases and J by 4 bases; bases outside the gene matches: 6. From the cysteine through the phenylalanine, the CDR3 covers 14 amino acids. The read is trimmed to its CDR3 DNA, 42 bases read in frame from base 1. CDR1 and CDR2 are drawn from the germline V gene: SGHRS, YFSETQ. Here the chain combines TRBV5-1 and TRBJ2-5; the junction holds 8 bases that match TRBD1. The sequenced sample was PBMCs or a T cell subset sorted from them (not recorded which). This TCR was recovered from a man aged 18 to 29 who had mild COVID-19 (a few samples of this study predate the infection). The sample titles of this study are shuffled in the database, so cell type and time point are left out; the donor was told from shared clones. The bases are TGCGCCAGCAGCGTACAGGGGGAAGGAGAGACCCAGTACTTC. Its translation is CASSVQGEGETQYF.